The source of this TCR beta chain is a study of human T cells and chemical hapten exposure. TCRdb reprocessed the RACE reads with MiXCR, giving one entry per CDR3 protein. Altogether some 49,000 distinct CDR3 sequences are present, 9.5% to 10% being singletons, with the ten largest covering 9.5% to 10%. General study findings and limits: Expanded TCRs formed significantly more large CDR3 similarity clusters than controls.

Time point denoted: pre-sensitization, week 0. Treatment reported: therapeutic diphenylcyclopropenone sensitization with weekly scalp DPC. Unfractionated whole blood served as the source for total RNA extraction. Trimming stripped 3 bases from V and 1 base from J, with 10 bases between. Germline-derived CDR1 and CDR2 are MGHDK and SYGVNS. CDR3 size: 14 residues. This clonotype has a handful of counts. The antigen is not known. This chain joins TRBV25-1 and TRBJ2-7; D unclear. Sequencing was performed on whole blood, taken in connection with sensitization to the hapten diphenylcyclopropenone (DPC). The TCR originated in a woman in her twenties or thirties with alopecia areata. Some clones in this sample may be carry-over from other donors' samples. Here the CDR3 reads CASSDIGLSYEQYF. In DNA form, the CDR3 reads TGTGCCAGCAGTGATATCGGGTTATCCTACGAGCAGTACTTC.